Below, one T cell receptor beta chain is given with its context. This record comes from a study of blood T cell repertoires in COVID-19. At the level of the study: Sites in the United States, Italy and Spain provided acute and convalescent COVID-19 samples.

The V and J ends lost 3 bases and 12 bases, in that order; junction bases with no gene match: 9. CDR1 SEHNR and CDR2 FQNEAQ come from the germline V gene (reference sequence). This CDR3 spans 13 amino acids. Authors' analysis steps: Reference gene primer amplification yielded estimated nucleated cell counts. The repertoire was sequenced with immunoSEQ multiplex PCR; TCRdb's copy has only in-frame clones and lacks some. V and J calls and clone size are copied from that table; D and trimming were computed from the DNA. The table shows more than 150,000 clones, with roughly 87% occurring only once. V and J are TRBV7-9 and TRBJ1-2, with 8 bases aligning to TRBD1. The TCR comes from a woman in her fifties or sixties who had recovered from COVID-19. The sample consisted of PBMCs or T cells enriched from blood (not recorded which). In DNA, the CDR3 is TGTGCCAGCAGCTTTTCCCCGGACAGGGAAAACACCTTC. This codes for CASSFSPDRENTF.